Presented here are 31 T cell receptor beta chains from one specimen sequenced in a study of OX40 agonist ivuxolimab in advanced cancers. The protocol was immunoSEQ multiplex PCR, while the TCRdb copy is restricted to in-frame clones and leaves out a portion. The sample shows roughly 69,000 clones, around 86% of them seen only once. The specimen was CD4+ or CD8+ T cells sorted from blood, collected in a trial of the OX40 agonist ivuxolimab. Receptors originate from an adult with an advanced solid tumor such as melanoma, head and neck, liver or kidney cancer.

The gene calls are TRBV28 and TRBJ2-7; TRBD1 matches 7 bases. Germline V gives CDR1 MDHEN, CDR2 SYDVKM. The CDR3 is made up of 14 amino acids. V trimming: 5 bases; J trimming: 1 base; junction bases outside the gene matches: 5. CDR3 residues: CASSTPGQSYEQYF. The DNA for the CDR3 is TGTGCCAGCAGTACTCCGGGACAGTCCTACGAGCAGTACTTC.

The chain couples TRBV6-5 to TRBJ1-5, with unresolved D. The V gene lost 0 bases and the J gene lost 4 bases, with 4 bases spanning the gap. The CDR3 sequence is 13 residues long. Germline CDR1 is MNHEY and CDR2 is SVGAGI. DNA for the CDR3: TGTGCCAGCAGTTACTCGGAAAATCAGCCCCAGCATTTT. Encoded protein: CASSYSENQPQHF.

The chain has TRBV27 and TRBJ2-1; unclear D gene. CDR1 and CDR2 (germline): MNHEY, SMNVEV (reference sequence). Trimming removed 3 bases at V and 2 bases at J, with 8 bases between. CDR3 length: 14 residues. The CDR3 reads CASSFSGAYNEQFF. The CDR3 DNA is TGTGCCAGCAGTTTTTCCGGCGCCTACAATGAGCAGTTCTTC.

This rearrangement joins TRBV2 to TRBJ1-1; tentative D call: TRBD1 (5 bases). Trimming cost V 7 bases and J 1 base, with 10 bases left between them. There are 13 residues in the CDR3. Germline-derived CDR1 and CDR2 are SNHLY and FYNNEI. CDR3 DNA sequence: TGTGCCAGCACCTCCGGGACGAACACTGAAGCTTTCTTT. Protein: CASTSGTNTEAFF.

The chain uses TRBV2 and TRBJ2-7; 7 nucleotides agree with TRBD1. The junction had 3 bases not matched to a gene; V was cut back by 10 bases and J by 0 bases. CDR1 and CDR2 from the germline V gene are SNHLY and FYNNEI. CDR3 length: 12 amino acids. CDR3 loop: CATRQGSYEQYF. In nucleotides, the CDR3 is TGTGCCACCCGACAGGGCTCCTACGAGCAGTACTTC.

The chain couples TRBV5-1 to TRBJ2-3, with D possibly TRBD2 on 7 matching bases. The CDR3 is 17 amino acids. The V end was cut by 8 bases, the J end by 0 bases, with 22 bases between. CDR1 and CDR2 (germline): SGHRS, YFSETQ. CDR3 amino acids: CASKPSWRGGSTDTQYF. The CDR3 coding sequence is TGCGCCAGTAAGCCCTCCTGGAGGGGGGGAAGCACAGATACGCAGTATTTT.

In DNA form, the CDR3 reads TGTGCCAGCAGTCCGGGGACAGGGATACGTTTCTACGAGCAGTACTTC. It yields the protein CASSPGTGIRFYEQYF. J is TRBJ2-7 and V is TRBV28; 9 bases map to TRBD1. The germline gives CDR1 MDHEN, CDR2 SYDVKM. The V gene end was trimmed by 5 bases and the J gene end by 3 bases; junction bases not matched to a gene: 11. CDR3 length equals 16 residues.

V is TRBV15 and J is TRBJ2-7; no definite D call. The V gene's germline CDR1 is LNHNV and CDR2 YYDKDF (reference sequence). The germline V and J ends were trimmed by 0 bases and 10 bases, with 10 bases remaining between them. The CDR3 extends over 12 amino acids. This CDR3 is CATSRDSAHQYF. CDR3 nucleotide sequence: TGTGCCACCAGCAGAGATTCAGCCCATCAGTACTTC.

The chain couples TRBV7-8 to TRBJ2-3; D may be TRBD2 (6 bases). The germline gives CDR1 SGHVS, CDR2 FQNEAQ. The CDR3 contains 16 residues. V was trimmed by 1 base and J by 1 base, leaving 12 bases between them. Here the CDR3 reads CASSLGTGAGTDTQYF. CDR3 nucleotide sequence: TGTGCCAGCAGCTTAGGTACGGGAGCGGGCACAGATACGCAGTATTTT.

The chain links TRBV4-1 to TRBJ1-2; D unclear. From germline, CDR1 is MGHRA and CDR2 YSYEKL. The CDR3 spans 13 residues. The ends were cut back, 0 bases at V and 6 bases at J, with 8 bases in the middle. As DNA, the CDR3 is TGCGCCAGCAGCCAAGATCGCTACGATGGCTACACCTTC. This translates into CASSQDRYDGYTF.

This clone was observed a single time. This rearrangement joins TRBV27 to TRBJ1-5, with a weak D call TRBD1 (6 bases). The CDR3 has 15 amino acids. The V gene's germline CDR1 is MNHEY and CDR2 SMNVEV (reference sequence). Trimming pared 8 bases from V and 4 bases from J, leaving 18 bases between. The CDR3 region has the DNA TGTGCCAGCCGTGGGGGGGCCGCCAAGAATCAGCCCCAGCATTTT. It codes for CASRGGAAKNQPQHF.

The rearrangement uses TRBV11-2 and TRBJ2-5; 7 bases align to TRBD1. The CDR3 covers 13 residues. Per the germline V gene, CDR1 is SGHAT and CDR2 is FQNNGV. Trimming at V came to 5 bases and at J to 5 bases, leaving 5 bases not matched to a gene. Here the CDR3 DNA reads TGTGCCAGCAGCGCGGACAGGCGGGAGACCCAGTACTTC. Protein product: CASSADRRETQYF.

There are a few counts of this clone. V gene TRBV1 combines with J gene TRBJ2-1; the table's TRBD2 call for D was not verified on the DNA. TRBV1 is reported as a pseudogene. This CDR3 is 17 amino acids long. The CDR3 DNA is TGCACCAGCAGCCAAGATATCGGGACTCGGGGAAACAATGAGCAGTTCTTC. Amino acid sequence: CTSSQDIGTRGNNEQFF.

The V gene is TRBV7-9, the J gene TRBJ2-5, with TRBD1 identical over 7 bases. This CDR3 contains 15 residues. Germline CDR1 is SEHNR and CDR2 is FQNEAQ (reference sequence). V shed 3 bases and J 4 bases; nucleotides not matched to a gene: 8. CDR3: CASSLLSTGSETQYF. The CDR3 DNA reads as TGTGCCAGCAGCTTGCTTTCGACAGGGTCAGAGACCCAGTACTTC.

The V gene is TRBV5-1, the J gene TRBJ2-7; D is possibly TRBD1 or TRBD2 (5 bases each). V lost 1 base and J lost 0, with 11 bases in between. The germline V gene has CDR1 SGHRS and CDR2 YFSETQ. The CDR3 sequence is 15 residues long. CDR3 nucleotide sequence: TGCGCCAGCAGCTTGTGGGGGAGCGCCTCCTACGAGCAGTACTTC. It encodes CASSLWGSASYEQYF.

This chain joins TRBV2 and TRBJ2-6; D tentatively fits TRBD1 or TRBD2 (5 bases each). The CDR3 runs 17 residues. Germline-derived CDR1 and CDR2 are SNHLY and FYNNEI. V dropped 2 bases and J dropped 0 bases, with 11 bases sitting between them. For the CDR3, the DNA is TGTGCCAGCAGTGAACGGGGCGGGTACTCTGGGGCCAACGTCCTGACTTTC. It translates to CASSERGGYSGANVLTF.

The J gene is TRBJ2-4, the V gene TRBV11-3; D is undetermined. CDR3 length equals 15 residues. V gave up 6 bases and J gave up 0 bases, with 12 bases separating them. The germline V gene has CDR1 SGHNT and CDR2 YENEEA. The CDR3 bases are TGTGCCAGCAGTAGGGCTTCCGCAGCCAAAAACATTCAGTACTTC. It translates to CASSRASAAKNIQYF.

V gene TRBV6-5 combines with J gene TRBJ2-7, with D perhaps TRBD2 (6 bases). This CDR3 has 13 amino acids. Germline V gene sequence: CDR1 MNHEY, CDR2 SVGAGI. Between the trimmed V and J ends, which lost 5 bases and 3 bases, there was a span of 11 bases. CDR3 loop: CASSRLGIYEQYF. The CDR3, as DNA: TGTGCCAGCAGTCGACTAGGCATCTACGAGCAGTACTTC.

This chain joins TRBV18 and TRBJ1-3; TRBD1 might be the D (5 bases). This CDR3 region has 16 residues. Germline-derived CDR1 and CDR2 are KGHSH and LQKENI. V dropped 5 bases and J dropped 0 bases, with 14 bases sitting between them. CDR3 amino acids: CASSTRQINSGNTIYF. In DNA form, the CDR3 reads TGTGCCAGCTCAACTAGACAGATTAACTCTGGAAACACCATATATTTT. Supplemented by reference TRBV18 and TRBJ1-3, the full variable domain reads NAGVMQNPRHLVRRRGQEARLRCSPMKGHSHVYWYRQLPEEGLKFMVYLQKENIIDESGMPKERFSAEFPKEGPSILRIQQVVRGDSAAYFCASSTRQINSGNTIYFGEGSWLTVV.

The V and J genes are TRBV2 and TRBJ2-7; possible D gene TRBD1, 7 bases. The germline V gene has CDR1 SNHLY and CDR2 FYNNEI. There are 15 residues in the CDR3. Trimming left V 5 bases short and J 2 bases short, with 16 bases between. For the CDR3, the DNA is TGTGCCAGCAGTACCCGACAGGGAGGAACCTACGAGCAGTACTTC. Protein product: CASSTRQGGTYEQYF. Together with reference TRBV2 and TRBJ2-7, the CDR3 gives the full variable domain: EPEVTQTPSHQVTQMGQEVILRCVPISNHLYFYWYRQILGQKVEFLVSFYNNEISEKSEIFDDQFSVERPDGSNFTLKIRSTKLEDSAMYFCASSTRQGGTYEQYFGPGTRLTVT.

This CDR3 reads CASSLGSVLADTDTQYF. CDR3 DNA sequence: TGTGCCAGCAGCTTGGGATCTGTGCTAGCGGACACAGATACGCAGTATTTT. The genes are TRBV5-8 and TRBJ2-3, with 7 nucleotides matching TRBD2. The CDR3 has 17 residues. The V and J ends lost 0 bases and 2 bases, in that order; junction bases with no gene match: 9. CDR1 SGHTS and CDR2 YDEGEE come from the germline V gene. The whole variable domain, filled in from reference TRBV5-8 and TRBJ2-3, reads EAGVTQSPTHLIKTRGQQATLRCSPISGHTSVYWYQQALGLGLQFLLWYDEGEERNRGNFPPRFSGRQFPNYSSELNVNALELEDSALYLCASSLGSVLADTDTQYFGPGTRLTVL.

The rearrangement links TRBV5-1 to TRBJ2-7, with 7 bases aligning to TRBD2. The germline V gene encodes CDR1 SGHRS and CDR2 YFSETQ. Germline trimming cut 0 bases from V and 6 bases from J; bases unmatched to any gene: 18. CDR3 length: 18 residues. In DNA form, the CDR3 reads TGCGCCAGCAGCTTGGGTATAAGTGGGAGGGGCCGCCCCCTCGAGCAGTACTTC. It codes for CASSLGISGRGRPLEQYF.

The DNA of the CDR3 is TGTGCCAGCAGCTCGTGGACAGGGAAGTTTGGCGAGCAGTACTTC. This codes for CASSSWTGKFGEQYF. The chain joins TRBV4-2 to TRBJ2-5; 8 nucleotides agree with TRBD1. The J call may not be correct, given that the DNA end is closer to TRBJ2-7. CDR3 length equals 15 residues. Per germline, CDR1 LGHNA and CDR2 YNFKEQ.

V is TRBV30 and J is TRBJ1-1; the D gene is possibly TRBD1 (6 bases). Germline V CDR1 and CDR2: GTSNPN, SVGIG (reference sequence). The CDR3 runs to 14 residues. V gave up 1 base and J gave up 0 bases, with 9 bases separating them. CDR3 residues: CAWSAGHLNTEAFF. CDR3 nucleotides: TGTGCCTGGAGTGCGGGACACCTGAACACTGAAGCTTTCTTT.

The chain joins TRBV7-9 to TRBJ1-1; D remains unclear. The CDR3 contains 13 residues. Germline CDR1 SEHNR, CDR2 FQNEAQ (reference sequence). The V and J ends lost 3 bases and 1 base respectively, with 6 bases between them. CDR3 in DNA: TGTGCCAGCAGCTTGTGGGGGAACACTGAAGCTTTCTTT. The encoded protein is CASSLWGNTEAFF.

The genes are TRBV5-4 and TRBJ2-5, with 9 bases lining up with TRBD2. The CDR3 sequence is 17 residues long. Germline lookup yields CDR1 SGHNT and CDR2 YYREEE (reference sequence). V trimming: 2 bases; J trimming: 5 bases; junction bases outside the gene matches: 13. DNA for the CDR3: TGTGCCAGCAGCTTTAGAAGGGGTAGCGGGGGTGGGGAGACCCAGTACTTC. Translation: CASSFRRGSGGGETQYF.

The chain carries TRBV19 and TRBJ2-7; D may match TRBD1 or TRBD2 (5 bases each). CDR1 and CDR2 from the germline V gene are LNHDA and SQIVND (reference sequence). The CDR3 consists of 17 residues. Trimming cost V 7 bases and J 2 bases, with 24 bases left between them. CDR3 DNA sequence: TGTGCCAGTAAGGCAAGAGAGGGGCAGACAGAACCCTACGAGCAGTACTTC. Residues: CASKAREGQTEPYEQYF. Looking up the rest from reference TRBV19 and TRBJ2-7 gives the full variable domain: DGGITQSPKYLFRKEGQNVTLSCEQNLNHDAMYWYRQDPGQGLRLIYYSQIVNDFQKGDIAEGYSVSREKKESFPLTVTSAQKNPTAFYLCASKAREGQTEPYEQYFGPGTRLTVT.

This sequence joins TRBV19 and TRBJ1-4; D remains ambiguous. Germline values: CDR1 LNHDA, CDR2 SQIVND (reference sequence). This CDR3 has 15 amino acids. Trimming left V 3 bases short and J 0 bases short, with 8 bases between. The CDR3 protein is CASSISSATNEKLFF. CDR3 nucleotides: TGTGCCAGTAGTATTTCATCTGCAACTAATGAAAAACTGTTTTTT.

This rearrangement joins TRBV6-4 to TRBJ1-5, with TRBD1 identical over 7 bases. V lost 3 bases, J lost 6 bases, and 5 bases stayed unmatched. The CDR3 sequence is 14 residues long. Germline-derived CDR1 and CDR2 are MRHNA and SNTAGT. The DNA of the CDR3 is TGTGCCAGCAGTGAAGGGACAGAGGCTCAGCCCCAGCATTTT. Its translation: CASSEGTEAQPQHF.

The CDR3 protein is CASSFGLAGDNEQFF. The CDR3 DNA is TGTGCCAGCAGCTTCGGACTAGCGGGAGACAATGAGCAGTTCTTC. This chain joins TRBV5-4 and TRBJ2-1; 13 bases are shared with TRBD2. The CDR3 has 15 amino acids. CDR1 is SGHNT and CDR2 is YYREEE in the germline V gene (reference sequence). The J segment lost 5 bases and the V segment lost 2 bases, leaving 1 base of the junction unmatched.

With respect to this clone: This CDR3 is also generated by other DNA sequences in the sample. J is TRBJ1-5 and V is TRBV11-2, with D possibly being TRBD1 (6 bases). Trimming removed 3 bases at V and 6 bases at J, with 9 bases between. CDR3 length: 13 amino acids. Germline CDR1 reads SGHAT; CDR2 reads FQNNGV. The DNA of the CDR3 is TGTGCCAGCAGCTTGGGGGGGGCTCAGCCCCAGCATTTT. Translating gives CASSLGGAQPQHF.